Below are 30 T cell receptor beta chains sequenced from a single sample in a study of spatial heterogeneity in lung cancer. Antigens of these TCRs are unknown. MiXCR was run by TCRdb on the 5' RACE reads, yielding one entry per CDR3 protein. The sample holds some 4,900 distinct CDR3 sequences, around 13% seen once. Study-level results: For expanded intratumoral alpha and beta TCRs, counts tracked tumor mutation counts.

Time point of the sample: sample taken at primary tumor resection. The sequencing used lung tumor tissue, collected at surgery. Receptors originate from a female donor with early-stage non-small cell lung cancer.

This clonotype is deemed medium-sized. The CDR3 sequence: CSVVRDSDGYTF. The CDR3 DNA reads as TGCAGCGTTGTTAGGGATAGCGATGGCTACACCTTC. J is TRBJ1-2 and V is TRBV29-1; D is unclear. The ends were cut back, 4 bases at V and 6 bases at J, with 12 bases in the middle. The CDR3 totals 12 residues. Germline CDR1 and CDR2: SQVTM and ANQGSEA.

By sample fraction, this clonotype is medium-sized. The CDR3 reads CASSPDRVGQETQYF. CDR3 in DNA: TGTGCCAGCAGTCCTGACAGGGTGGGCCAAGAGACCCAGTACTTC. V is TRBV28 and J is TRBJ2-5; 7 nucleotides line up with TRBD1. After removal of 5 bases from V and 1 base from J, the junction contained 7 bases not matched to a gene. Germline CDR1 is MDHEN and CDR2 is SYDVKM. This CDR3 comprises 15 residues.

The rearrangement joins TRBV7-9 to TRBJ2-5, with 11 bases lining up with TRBD1. The CDR3 runs 14 residues. CDR1 SEHNR and CDR2 FQNEAQ come from the germline V gene (reference sequence). Unmatched junction bases numbered 9, after V lost 10 bases and J lost 5 bases. The CDR3 reads CATRTGGNLETQYF. Written as DNA, the CDR3 is TGTGCCACACGGACAGGGGGCAACTTGGAGACCCAGTACTTC.

By sample share, this clonotype is medium-sized. V and J are TRBV12-3 or TRBV12-4 and TRBJ1-5; D remains unclear. The CDR3 covers 12 residues. Trimming removed 6 bases from V and 6 bases from J, with 9 bases in between. As DNA, the CDR3 is TGTGCCAGCAGCCTCGGTCCTCAGCCCCAGCATTTT. As protein: CASSLGPQPQHF.

By sample fraction, this clonotype is medium-sized. V gene TRBV5-6 combines with J gene TRBJ2-1; the match to TRBD2 covers 14 bases. This CDR3 comprises 20 residues. V was pared by 3 bases and J by 3 bases, with 14 bases of the junction left unmatched. Germline CDR1 SGHDT, CDR2 YYEEEE. As DNA, the CDR3 is TGTGCCAGCAGCTCGCACCCGGGACTAGCGGGGGTGGTTAACTACAATGAGCAGTTCTTC. Its translation: CASSSHPGLAGVVNYNEQFF.

This clonotype was counted many times. The CDR3 spells CASYRVGMESEQYF. The CDR3 DNA reads as TGTGCCAGTTACAGGGTGGGCATGGAAAGTGAGCAGTACTTC. The chain joins TRBV6-1 to TRBJ2-7, with D possibly being TRBD1 (6 bases). Per germline, CDR1 MNHNS and CDR2 SASEGT. V shed 9 bases and J shed 7 bases, with 22 bases lying between them. The CDR3 runs to 14 residues.

This clonotype occurred many times. The chain couples TRBV3-1 to TRBJ2-5, with TRBD2 matching over 9 bases. The CDR3 is made up of 15 amino acids. Germline V CDR1 and CDR2: LGHDT, YNNKEL (reference sequence). After removal of 1 base from V and 5 bases from J, the junction contained 5 bases not matched to a gene. In DNA, the CDR3 is TGTGCCAGCAGCCAAGGCGGGGGGGCCGGGGAGACCCAGTACTTC. Encoded protein: CASSQGGGAGETQYF.

By frequency in the sample, this clonotype is medium-sized. The V gene is TRBV12-3 or TRBV12-4, the J gene TRBJ1-2; 10 nucleotides agree with TRBD1. This CDR3 is 14 amino acids long. V was clipped by 5 bases and J by 3 bases; unmatched bases: 3. CDR3 bases: TGTGCCAGCAGTCGGACAGGGGGACACTATGGCTACACCTTC. It encodes CASSRTGGHYGYTF.

By sample share, this clonotype is medium-sized. The chain joins TRBV11-3 to TRBJ2-3; 7 bases are shared with TRBD2. There are 15 residues in the CDR3. The ends lost 1 base at V and 3 bases at J; junction bases unmatched: 4. Per germline, CDR1 SGHNT and CDR2 YENEEA. CDR3 in amino acids: CASSLGAGETDTQYF. CDR3 in DNA: TGTGCCAGCAGCTTAGGGGCGGGAGAAACAGATACGCAGTATTTT. The full variable domain, rest sourced from reference TRBV11-3 and TRBJ2-3, is EAGVVQSPRYKIIEKKQPVAFWCNPISGHNTLYWYLQNLGQGPELLIRYENEEAVDDSQLPKDRFSAERLKGVDSTLKIQPAELGDSAVYLCASSLGAGETDTQYFGPGTRLTVL.

This clonotype is deemed medium-sized. The rearrangement links TRBV5-1 to TRBJ1-2; perhaps TRBD1 as D (6 bases). The germline V gene has CDR1 SGHRS and CDR2 YFSETQ. The CDR3 contains 13 residues. V lost 3 bases and J 4 bases, leaving 10 bases between the germline ends. The CDR3 DNA follows: TGCGCCAGCAGCTCTACAGGGATCTATGGCTACACCTTC. It encodes CASSSTGIYGYTF.

This clonotype occurred a few times. The CDR3 protein is CASSYDVVNHEQYF. In DNA, the CDR3 is TGTGCCAGCAGTTACGACGTAGTGAACCACGAGCAGTACTTC. The genes are TRBV6-2 or TRBV6-3 and TRBJ2-7; D gene unclear. V was trimmed by 2 bases and J by 5 bases, leaving 13 bases between them. Per germline, CDR1 MNHEY and CDR2 SVGEGT. This CDR3 has 14 residues.

By share of the sample, this clonotype is medium-sized. The V and J genes are TRBV9 and TRBJ2-3, with TRBD2 matching over 9 bases. The CDR3 extends over 15 amino acids. In germline, CDR1 is SGDLS, CDR2 YYNGEE. V was pared by 7 bases and J by 6 bases, with 12 bases of the junction left unmatched. In nucleotides, the CDR3 is TGTGCCAGCGGGGGACTAGCTGGATCATGGGATACGCAGTATTTT. Residues: CASGGLAGSWDTQYF.

The chain uses TRBV5-1 and TRBJ1-5; D unclear. This CDR3 region has 14 residues. Germline V gives CDR1 SGHRS, CDR2 YFSETQ. The V end lost 4 bases, the J end lost 2 bases, and 10 bases lay between the germline ends. The CDR3 loop reads CASSADGGNQPQHF. For the CDR3, the DNA is TGCGCCAGCAGCGCGGACGGAGGCAATCAGCCCCAGCATTTT.

This clonotype occurred many times. J is TRBJ2-2 and V is TRBV24-1; D remains ambiguous. The germline V gene has CDR1 KGHDR and CDR2 SFDVKD. Trimming stripped 1 base from V and 2 bases from J, with 1 base between. The CDR3 is made up of 13 amino acids. This CDR3 reads CATSDFNTGELFF. The CDR3, as DNA: TGTGCCACCAGTGATTTCAACACCGGGGAGCTGTTTTTT.

This clonotype ranks as medium-sized (0.01 to 0.1%). This sequence joins TRBV27 and TRBJ1-5; TRBD1 might be the D (5 bases). V shed 4 bases and J shed 9 bases, with 16 bases lying between them. Germline V gene lookup returns CDR1 MNHEY and CDR2 SMNVEV (reference sequence). The CDR3 totals 14 residues. This CDR3 is CASSSSSQGRPQHF. CDR3 bases: TGTGCCAGCAGTTCCTCATCTCAGGGACGGCCCCAGCATTTT.

By share, this clonotype counts as medium-sized. The chain couples TRBV5-1 to TRBJ1-6; 9 bases agree with TRBD1. CDR3 length: 15 residues. Trimming removed 2 bases from V and 9 bases from J; junction bases left unmatched: 6. Germline CDR1 and CDR2: SGHRS and YFSETQ. CDR3 nucleotide sequence: TGCGCCAGCAGCTTATCGGACAGGGGTGCTTCACCCCTCCACTTT. This gives the protein CASSLSDRGASPLHF.

This clonotype rates as medium-sized. This chain links TRBV20-1 with TRBJ2-3; D is perhaps TRBD1 (5 bases). Trimming stripped 6 bases from V and 2 bases from J, with 15 bases between. The CDR3 has 14 residues. In germline, CDR1 is DFQATT, CDR2 SNEGSKA (reference sequence). For the CDR3, the DNA is TGCAGTGCCCAACGCCCAGGGTACACAGATACGCAGTATTTT. Translation gives CSAQRPGYTDTQYF.

Judged by abundance, this clonotype is medium-sized (0.01 to 0.1%). J is TRBJ2-5 and V is TRBV10-2, with 11 bases matching TRBD2. The germline V gene encodes CDR1 WSHSY and CDR2 SAAADI. The trim removed 1 base at V and 2 bases at J, leaving 6 bases unmatched. This CDR3 comprises 17 residues. The chain's CDR3 is CASSEWSSGGQQETQYF. Written as DNA, the CDR3 is TGCGCCAGCAGTGAGTGGTCTAGCGGGGGGCAACAAGAGACCCAGTACTTC.

Judged by abundance, this clonotype is medium-sized. V gene TRBV2 combines with J gene TRBJ2-5; D is ambiguous. Germline CDR1 and CDR2: SNHLY and FYNNEI. This CDR3 is built from 13 residues. V was trimmed by 4 bases and J by 0 bases, leaving 6 bases between them. The CDR3 loop reads CASSGSNQETQYF. In DNA, the CDR3 is TGTGCCAGCAGTGGCTCGAACCAAGAGACCCAGTACTTC.

This clonotype is labeled as medium-sized. The V call is TRBV27, the J call TRBJ2-3; tentatively, D is TRBD2 (6 bases). The CDR3 extends over 16 amino acids. The V end was cut by 5 bases, the J end by 1 base, with 16 bases between. Germline lookup yields CDR1 MNHEY and CDR2 SMNVEV (reference sequence). The CDR3 bases are TGTGCCAGCAGTAATACTAGCCTCCTTGGCACAGATACGCAGTATTTT. Protein sequence: CASSNTSLLGTDTQYF.

This clonotype is termed medium-sized. The rearrangement joins TRBV7-8 to TRBJ2-5; 10 nucleotides match TRBD2. Germline V CDR1 and CDR2: SGHVS, FQNEAQ. V gave up 5 bases and J gave up 2 bases; unmatched junction bases: 5. This CDR3 has 15 amino acids. In nucleotides, the CDR3 is TGTGCCAGCAGCATGGGACTAGCGCGACAAGAGACCCAGTACTTC. Translation gives CASSMGLARQETQYF.

This clonotype is labeled as medium-sized. The chain combines TRBV7-8 with TRBJ1-1; perhaps TRBD1 as D (5 bases). V lost 1 base to trimming and J lost 4 bases, with 7 bases between them. CDR1 is SGHVS and CDR2 is FQNEAQ in the germline V gene. CDR3 length: 13 amino acids. CDR3 loop: CASSLEGFTEAFF. The CDR3 nucleotides read TGTGCCAGCAGCTTAGAGGGGTTCACTGAAGCTTTCTTT. Full variable domain (outside the CDR3, taken from reference TRBV7-8 and TRBJ1-1): GAGVSQSPRYKVAKRGQDVALRCDPISGHVSLFWYQQALGQGPEFLTYFQNEAQLDKSGLPSDRFFAERPEGSVSTLKIQRTQQEDSAVYLCASSLEGFTEAFFGQGTRLTVV.

This clonotype was recorded at least ten times. The gene calls are TRBV12-3 or TRBV12-4 and TRBJ1-2, with D perhaps matching TRBD1 (5 bases). The length of the CDR3 is 14 residues. Trimming shortened V by 6 bases and J by 3 bases, and 14 bases separated the two germline ends. As DNA, the CDR3 is TGTGCCAGCAGGAAGGTAGCGGGGGACTATGGCTACACCTTC. Its protein is CASRKVAGDYGYTF.

The gene calls are TRBV12-3 or TRBV12-4 and TRBJ1-1; weak D call: TRBD1 (6 bases). Deletions cut 6 bases from V and 2 bases from J, with 25 bases between. CDR3 length: 18 amino acids. The CDR3 here is CASSQYRVYSGRNTEAFF. Here the CDR3 DNA reads TGTGCCAGCAGCCAGTACAGGGTTTATTCAGGGCGAAACACTGAAGCTTTCTTT.

In its sample, this clonotype is large (0.1 to 1%). The chain links TRBV7-9 to TRBJ1-4; possibly TRBD1 for D (5 bases). V was cut by 6 bases and J by 4 bases, with 24 bases left in between. CDR3 length equals 18 residues. Germline V gene sequence: CDR1 SEHNR, CDR2 FQNEAQ (reference sequence). The CDR3 sequence is CASRPTSPGGRDNEKLFF. The CDR3 bases are TGTGCCAGCAGACCCACAAGTCCGGGAGGCAGGGATAATGAAAAACTGTTTTTT.

By sample fraction, this clonotype is medium-sized. V is TRBV6-2 or TRBV6-3 and J is TRBJ2-1; 7 bases align to TRBD2. The germline V gene has CDR1 MNHEY and CDR2 SVGEGT. CDR3 length equals 13 residues. V lost 9 bases and J lost 7; bases outside the gene matches: 9. CDR3: CASSKRGLNEQFF. The CDR3 nucleotides are TGTGCCAGTTCCAAGCGGGGCCTGAATGAGCAGTTCTTC.

This clonotype qualifies as medium-sized. The V gene is TRBV15, the J gene TRBJ2-5; D is perhaps TRBD1 or TRBD2 (5 bases each). The length of the CDR3 is 15 residues. Germline assignment: CDR1 LNHNV and CDR2 YYDKDF (reference sequence). V was pared by 0 bases and J by 1 base, with 9 bases between. For the CDR3, the DNA is TGTGCCACCAGCAGAGATCCAGGGACCCAAGAGACCCAGTACTTC. This translates into CATSRDPGTQETQYF.

This clonotype is medium-sized (0.01 to 0.1%) by share. The J gene is TRBJ2-3, the V gene TRBV11-2; no clear D gene. Deletions cut 5 bases from V and 4 bases from J, with 10 bases between. CDR1 is SGHAT, CDR2 FQNNGV, per germline. CDR3 length: 13 amino acids. DNA of the CDR3: TGTGCCAGCAGCACAATGAATGCAGATACGCAGTATTTT. This translates into CASSTMNADTQYF. Looking up the rest from reference TRBV11-2 and TRBJ2-3 gives the full variable domain: EAGVAQSPRYKIIEKRQSVAFWCNPISGHATLYWYQQILGQGPKLLIQFQNNGVVDDSQLPKDRFSAERLKGVDSTLKIQPAKLEDSAVYLCASSTMNADTQYFGPGTRLTVL.

By share of the sample, this clonotype is medium-sized (0.01 to 0.1%). The J gene is TRBJ2-5, the V gene TRBV5-1, with 9 nucleotides matching TRBD2. This CDR3 region has 14 residues. V was pared by 5 bases and J by 2 bases, with 4 bases of the junction left unmatched. The germline V gene encodes CDR1 SGHRS and CDR2 YFSETQ. This chain's CDR3 is CASSVLAGQETQYF. The CDR3, as DNA: TGCGCCAGCAGTGTCCTAGCGGGGCAAGAGACCCAGTACTTC.

In this sample, this clonotype turned up many times. The chain carries TRBV20-1 and TRBJ1-2, with 12 bases identical to TRBD1. Germline lookup yields CDR1 DFQATT and CDR2 SNEGSKA (reference sequence). V shed 6 bases and J 0 bases; nucleotides not matched to a gene: 20. CDR3 length: 20 amino acids. The CDR3 protein is CSAVPPGQGAAWSTNYGYTF. In nucleotides, the CDR3 is TGCAGTGCCGTTCCTCCGGGACAGGGGGCTGCTTGGTCGACTAACTATGGCTACACCTTC.